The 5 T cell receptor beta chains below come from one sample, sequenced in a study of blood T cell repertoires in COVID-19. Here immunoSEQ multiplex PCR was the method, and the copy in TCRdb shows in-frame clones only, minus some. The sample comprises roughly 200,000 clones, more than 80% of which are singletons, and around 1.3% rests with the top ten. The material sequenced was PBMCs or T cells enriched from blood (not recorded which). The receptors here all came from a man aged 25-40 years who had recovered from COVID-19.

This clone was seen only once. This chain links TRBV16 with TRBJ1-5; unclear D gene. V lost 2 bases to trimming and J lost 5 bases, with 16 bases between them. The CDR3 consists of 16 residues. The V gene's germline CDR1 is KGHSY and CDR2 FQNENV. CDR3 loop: CASSQGTKGRDQPQHF. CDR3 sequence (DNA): TGTGCCAGCAGCCAAGGTACAAAAGGGAGGGATCAGCCCCAGCATTTT.

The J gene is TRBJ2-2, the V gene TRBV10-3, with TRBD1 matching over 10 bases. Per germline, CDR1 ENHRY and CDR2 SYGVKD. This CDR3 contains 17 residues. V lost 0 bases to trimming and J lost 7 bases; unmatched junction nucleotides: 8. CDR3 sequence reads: CAISESPGQGFSGELFF. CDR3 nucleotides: TGTGCCATCAGTGAGTCCCCGGGACAGGGGTTCAGCGGGGAGCTGTTTTTT.

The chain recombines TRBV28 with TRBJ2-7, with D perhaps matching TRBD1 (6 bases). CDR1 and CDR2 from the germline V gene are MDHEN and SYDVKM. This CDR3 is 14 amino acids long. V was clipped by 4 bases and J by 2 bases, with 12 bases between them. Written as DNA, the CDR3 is TGTGCCAGCAGTTCCCGACAGGACCCCTACGAGCAGTACTTC. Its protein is CASSSRQDPYEQYF. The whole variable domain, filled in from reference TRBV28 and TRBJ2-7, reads DVKVTQSSRYLVKRTGEKVFLECVQDMDHENMFWYRQDPGLGLRLIYFSYDVKMKEKGDIPEGYSVSREKKERFSLILESASTNQTSMYLCASSSRQDPYEQYFGPGTRLTVT.

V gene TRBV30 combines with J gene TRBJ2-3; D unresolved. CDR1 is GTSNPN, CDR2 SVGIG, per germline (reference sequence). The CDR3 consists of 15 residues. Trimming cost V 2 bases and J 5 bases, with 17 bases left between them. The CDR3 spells CAWSTSLGSKDTQYF. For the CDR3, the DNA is TGTGCCTGGAGTACTTCTCTAGGTAGTAAAGATACGCAGTATTTT.

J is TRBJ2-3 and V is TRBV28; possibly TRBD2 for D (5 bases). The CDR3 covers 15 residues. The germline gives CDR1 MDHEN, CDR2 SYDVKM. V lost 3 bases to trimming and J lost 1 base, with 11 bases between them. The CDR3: CASSFGEIGTDTQYF. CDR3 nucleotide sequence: TGTGCCAGCAGTTTTGGGGAGATTGGCACAGATACGCAGTATTTT.